This T cell receptor beta chain is drawn from a study of OX40 agonist ivuxolimab in advanced cancers. Study outcomes and limitations: Low normalized clonal expansion also occurred in some nonresponding patients. Partial responders receiving 0.1-3.0 mg/kg showed among the lowest clonal expansion. Relative to CD4+, CD8+ T cells held more expanded clones on average.

This table comes from immunoSEQ multiplex PCR, and its TCRdb copy is limited to in-frame clones, with some not included. The sample lists 45,000 to 65,000 clones, 77% occurring once. Deletions cut 1 base from V and 2 bases from J, with 0 bases between. Germline V gene lookup returns CDR1 LNHDA and CDR2 SQIVND (reference sequence). This CDR3 comprises 12 residues. Worth noting for this clone: The antigen is not known. This sample includes further DNA sequences coding for the same CDR3.

Peripheral blood came from all dose cohorts at three timepoints. The input for sequencing was CD4+ or CD8+ T cells sorted from blood, taken in a trial of the OX40 agonist ivuxolimab. The chain recombines TRBV19 with TRBJ1-5; no firm D call. The receptor was derived from an adult with an advanced solid tumor such as melanoma, head and neck, liver or kidney cancer. The DNA for the CDR3 is TGTGCCAGTAGTATAGGCAATCAGCCCCAGCATTTT. Its translation is CASSIGNQPQHF.